This TCR beta chain was observed in a study of radiotherapy plus CTLA-4 blockade in lung cancer. Study in general: Of all patients, around 20% responded objectively and 31% showed disease control.

Measured with immunoSEQ multiplex PCR; TCRdb has only the in-frame clones, and not every one. Of approximately 83,000 clones in the sample, around 79% were seen once. A remark on this clone: Its target is not known.

Findings of the study overall: Strongest reported response predictors: early blood clone changes and post-radiation interferon-beta. Clones derived from tumor TCRs expanded in blood after radiotherapy plus ipilimumab.

Patients with chemo-refractory metastatic non-small-cell lung cancer received focal radiation plus CTLA-4 blockade with ipilimumab. Germline CDR1 reads MNHEY; CDR2 reads SVGAGI. The CDR3 extends over 15 amino acids. Deletions cut 6 bases from V and 0 bases from J, with 11 bases between. The sample here was peripheral blood, taken from a patient treated with radiotherapy plus ipilimumab. The J gene is TRBJ2-2, the V gene TRBV6-5; D is perhaps TRBD1 (6 bases). The clonotype comes from a human donor with non-small cell lung cancer who had a partial response to radiotherapy plus ipilimumab. Some clones in this sample may be carry-over from other donors' samples. For the CDR3, the DNA is TGTGCCAGCAGACGGGACACCCCGAACACCGGGGAGCTGTTTTTT. It translates to CASRRDTPNTGELFF.